A single sample gave rise to the 21 T cell receptor beta chains below, sequenced in a study of blood T cells in healthy people across ages. Alongside a J-beta primer mix, a sample-barcoded 5' primer served in a second PCR lasting roughly 7 to 11 cycles. Each CDR3 protein gets one entry after TCRdb re-called the 5' RACE reads with MiXCR. Of around 1,500,000 distinct CDR3 sequences listed, roughly 27% are singletons. Sequenced sample: blood. Source of these receptors: a woman younger than 45 in good health.

The chain links TRBV7-8 to TRBJ1-5; no reliable D call. The CDR3 has 13 residues. Germline CDR1 reads SGHVS; CDR2 reads FQNEAQ. V was trimmed by 4 bases and J by 7 bases, leaving 11 bases between them. The CDR3 is CASSSVRSQPQHF. CDR3 coding DNA: TGTGCCAGCAGCTCGGTTAGGTCCCAGCCCCAGCATTTT.

The chain carries TRBV5-1 and TRBJ1-1; TRBD1 matches at 7 bases. The junction had 12 bases not matched to a gene; V was cut back by 0 bases and J by 4 bases. From germline, CDR1 is SGHRS and CDR2 YFSETQ. CDR3 size: 17 residues. Here the CDR3 reads CASSLADYRGGRTEAFF. CDR3 nucleotides: TGCGCCAGCAGCTTGGCCGATTACAGGGGTGGACGCACTGAAGCTTTCTTT.

This clonotype was seen a handful of times. The chain carries TRBV20-1 and TRBJ2-7; possibly TRBD2 for D (6 bases). This CDR3 is built from 16 residues. Germline assignment: CDR1 DFQATT and CDR2 SNEGSKA (reference sequence). Trimming stripped 4 bases from V and 4 bases from J, with 23 bases between. For the CDR3, the DNA is TGCAGTGCTACCTCACCGGGGGTGGGACTTCAGTACGAGCAGTACTTC. This sequence encodes CSATSPGVGLQYEQYF.

This clonotype appeared many times. V gene TRBV10-2 combines with J gene TRBJ2-1, with 9 bases matching TRBD2. V lost 6 bases, J lost 5 bases, and 8 bases stayed unmatched. The germline V gene encodes CDR1 WSHSY and CDR2 SAAADI. This CDR3 contains 15 residues. The CDR3 here is CASRDTSGLHNEQFF. DNA of the CDR3: TGCGCCAGCAGAGATACTAGCGGGCTCCACAATGAGCAGTTCTTC.

This chain uses TRBV6-2 or TRBV6-3 with TRBJ1-1, with D perhaps TRBD1 (5 bases). This CDR3 spans 15 amino acids. V was cut by 1 base and J by 1 base, with 10 bases left in between. Germline V CDR1 and CDR2: MNHEY, SVGEGT. The CDR3 is CASSYFGGPNTEAFF. As DNA, the CDR3 is TGTGCCAGCAGTTACTTTGGGGGTCCGAACACTGAAGCTTTCTTT.

The chain employs TRBV7-9 and TRBJ2-7; tentative D call: TRBD2 (7 bases). This CDR3 is built from 12 residues. CDR1 SEHNR and CDR2 FQNEAQ come from the germline V gene (reference sequence). The V end was cut by 6 bases, the J end by 6 bases, with 12 bases between. CDR3 sequence: CASRGGAPEQYF. The CDR3 coding sequence is TGTGCCAGCAGAGGGGGGGCCCCCGAGCAGTACTTC.

The V gene is TRBV7-2, the J gene TRBJ2-1, with D possibly matching TRBD2 (7 bases). V was shortened by 3 bases and J by 8 bases, with 14 bases between the two germline ends. The CDR3 runs 14 residues. Germline CDR1 is SGHTA and CDR2 is FQGNSA. The CDR3 DNA reads as TGTGCCAGCAGCTTGGGGGGGGGGCCCTATGAGCAGTTCTTC. The encoded protein is CASSLGGGPYEQFF.

The chain is built from TRBV20-1 and TRBJ2-7, with TRBD2 matching 7 bases. The CDR3 contains 14 residues. Germline V gene sequence: CDR1 DFQATT, CDR2 SNEGSKA (reference sequence). J was trimmed by 3 bases and V by 6 bases; bases with no gene match: 11. This chain's CDR3 is CSANRASGDYEQYF. The CDR3 coding sequence is TGCAGTGCCAATCGGGCTAGCGGAGACTACGAGCAGTACTTC.

The table lists this clonotype with a few counts. The genes are TRBV6-2 or TRBV6-3 and TRBJ2-7, with D possibly matching TRBD1 (5 bases). From germline, CDR1 is MNHEY and CDR2 SVGEGT. V was shortened by 6 bases and J by 3 bases, with 9 bases between the two germline ends. CDR3 length: 12 amino acids. CDR3 residues: CASRFDSYEQYF. CDR3 DNA: TGTGCCAGCAGATTCGACAGCTACGAGCAGTACTTC.

Points on this clonotype: A junction boundary mismatches the germline segment, possibly from a read error. The gene calls are TRBV18 and TRBJ2-1; 9 bases map to TRBD1. Germline V CDR1 and CDR2: KGHSH, LQKENI. The CDR3 runs 17 residues. The CDR3 reads CTSSPLVGQGGGNEQFF. In DNA, the CDR3 is TGTACCAGCTCACCCCTCGTGGGACAGGGAGGAGGGAATGAGCAGTTCTTC.

In this sample, this clonotype turned up many times. CDR3 protein: CASSQVGRGDNEQFF. In nucleotides, the CDR3 is TGCGCCAGCAGCCAAGTTGGCAGGGGGGACAATGAGCAGTTCTTC. The chain recombines TRBV4-1 with TRBJ2-1; weak D call: TRBD1 (7 bases). V was cut by 1 base and J by 5 bases, with 12 bases left in between. The CDR3 is made up of 15 amino acids. Germline V gives CDR1 MGHRA, CDR2 YSYEKL.

The chain is built from TRBV10-3 and TRBJ1-5, with D possibly TRBD1 on 5 matching bases. From germline, CDR1 is ENHRY and CDR2 SYGVKD. V was clipped by 2 bases and J by 0 bases, with 11 bases between them. The CDR3 runs to 16 residues. DNA for the CDR3: TGTGCCATCAGTGAGGAGGGCGGGACTAGCAATCAGCCCCAGCATTTT. It yields the protein CAISEEGGTSNQPQHF.

V is TRBV2 and J is TRBJ2-5, with 11 bases aligning to TRBD2. V shed 3 bases, J shed 2 bases, and the junction held 2 bases outside the gene matches. The CDR3 spans 15 residues. CDR1 is SNHLY and CDR2 is FYNNEI in the germline V gene. CDR3 DNA sequence: TGTGCCAGCAGTGATAGCGGGGGGGCGCAAGAGACCCAGTACTTC. Translating gives CASSDSGGAQETQYF.

The rearrangement uses TRBV6-1 and TRBJ2-1; weak D call: TRBD1 (6 bases). The CDR3 loop spans 14 amino acids. The germline V and J ends were trimmed by 6 bases and 12 bases, with 21 bases remaining between them. The germline V gene has CDR1 MNHNS and CDR2 SASEGT. The CDR3: CASSPTGTQSGQFF. In DNA form, the CDR3 reads TGTGCCAGCAGCCCAACCGGGACACAAAGCGGGCAGTTCTTC.

This clonotype was found a few times. The gene calls are TRBV10-3 and TRBJ1-5; D is undetermined. Germline loops: CDR1 ENHRY, CDR2 SYGVKD. The CDR3 length is 15 residues. V lost 3 bases and J lost 0, with 9 bases in between. The CDR3 spells CAISEGGASNQPQHF. CDR3 nucleotides: TGTGCCATCAGTGAAGGCGGCGCTAGCAATCAGCCCCAGCATTTT.

This clonotype was picked up many times. The rearrangement joins TRBV9 to TRBJ2-5, with 11 positions matching TRBD1. V lost 8 bases and J lost 4; bases outside the gene matches: 7. Germline values: CDR1 SGDLS, CDR2 YYNGEE. The CDR3 runs to 14 residues. CDR3 region: CASATGQGGETQYF. The CDR3 DNA sequence: TGTGCCAGTGCTACGGGACAGGGGGGAGAGACCCAGTACTTC.

This clonotype has more than one count but fewer than ten. The CDR3 protein is CASSHRQRGRNEQFF. CDR3 coding DNA: TGTGCCAGCAGCCACCGGCAGCGGGGGCGGAATGAGCAGTTCTTC. The chain combines TRBV12-3 or TRBV12-4 with TRBJ2-1; 8 positions match TRBD2. The CDR3 runs to 15 residues. J was trimmed by 7 bases and V by 6 bases; bases with no gene match: 11.

This clonotype was picked up many times. The V call is TRBV29-1, the J call TRBJ2-1; 9 bases map to TRBD2. Trimming cost V 0 bases and J 9 bases; bases outside gene matches: 0. Germline V lookup: CDR1 SQVTM, CDR2 ANQGSEA. The CDR3 contains 12 residues. The CDR3 nucleotides read TGCAGCGTTGAAGAGACTAGCGGTGAGCAGTTCTTC. Protein product: CSVEETSGEQFF.

The genes are TRBV24-1 and TRBJ1-5; TRBD1 aligns across 8 bases. The CDR3 is made up of 15 amino acids. Germline assignment: CDR1 KGHDR and CDR2 SFDVKD. V shed 3 bases and J 4 bases; nucleotides not matched to a gene: 4. CDR3 loop: CATSDPRTGNQPQHF. Written as DNA, the CDR3 is TGTGCCACCAGTGATCCGAGGACAGGGAATCAGCCCCAGCATTTT.

Remarks on this clonotype: One junction end does not reproduce the germline sequence, and a read error may be involved. V usage is TRBV20-1 and J usage is TRBJ1-4, with D hard to call. This CDR3 is built from 14 residues. Germline lookup yields CDR1 DFQATT and CDR2 SNEGSKA (reference sequence). In nucleotides, the CDR3 is TGCAGTGCTGGAGATGGTCAGCCCCGTGAAAAACTGTTTTTT. Translation: CSAGDGQPREKLFF.

This clonotype was seen a handful of times. V and J are TRBV24-1 and TRBJ2-1, with 8 bases identical to TRBD1. Germline V gene data show CDR1 as KGHDR and CDR2 as SFDVKD. The length of the CDR3 is 14 residues. V dropped 9 bases and J dropped 0; count of bases not matched to a gene: 3. The CDR3 loop is CATQDRDSYNEQFF. DNA for the CDR3: TGTGCCACCCAGGACAGGGACTCCTACAATGAGCAGTTCTTC.